The clone carrying this TCR beta chain came up a few times. The entry originates in a study of CD8 T cells in ankylosing spondylitis. Using its own MiXCR run on the 5' RACE reads, TCRdb lists one record per CDR3 protein. This sample carries 200,000 to 250,000 distinct CDR3 sequences, about 26% of them seen once, and the ten largest clones take about 7%. Germline V gene data show CDR1 as LGHNT and CDR2 as FRNRAP. This CDR3 spans 13 amino acids. V lost 8 bases to trimming and J lost 2 bases, with 12 bases between them. The chain is built from TRBV12-5 and TRBJ1-1; no definite D call. Sequencing was done on a sample of blood, either unsorted or a sorted T cell fraction (not recorded which). The source is a male donor with ankylosing spondylitis or in good health (not recorded which). The CDR3 nucleotides are TGTGCTAGTAAGGCAGTTAGTAACACTGAAGCTTTCTTT. Encoded protein: CASKAVSNTEAFF.